This note documents a single TCR beta chain sequence. Its antigen remains unidentified. This entry comes from a study of T-cell reconstitution after alpha-beta-depleted transplantation in children. Study-level results: The origin of high day-60 TCRbeta diversity in some patients lay in surviving recipient T cells and thymic progenitors. At around two months after transplant, the alpha-beta T cells were reportedly derived from several hundred expanded clones that came from non-depleted graft cells. The authors attributed T-cell counts and diversity one year after transplant mostly to newly produced T cells.

This sample's TCRbeta library carried unique molecular identifier barcodes. TCRdb re-derived calls from the PCR reads in MiXCR, one entry per CDR3 protein. The sample consists of roughly 490,000 distinct CDR3 sequences, roughly an eighth of them appearing once. The CDR3 is made up of 15 amino acids. Germline values: CDR1 DFQATT, CDR2 SNEGSKA (reference sequence). V shed 0 bases and J shed 5 bases, with 16 bases lying between them. The source material was PBMCs, mostly from graft donor cells, sampled 180 days after TCRalphabeta/CD19-depleted stem cell transplant. The chain couples TRBV20-1 to TRBJ1-1; the D gene is possibly TRBD1 (6 bases). The origin of this receptor is a female patient aged 2-15 years who had a stem cell transplant for aplastic anemia, so the T cells may come from the graft donor. The CDR3 nucleotides are TGCAGTGCTAGAGATAGTAGGTCAGGGGTGACTGAAGCTTTCTTT. Protein: CSARDSRSGVTEAFF.